These T cell receptor beta chains were read from a single sample in a study of molecular identifiers for immune sequencing clone quantification. TCRdb reanalysed the PCR reads using MiXCR and keeps one entry per CDR3 protein. The sample includes 7,000 to 8,000 distinct CDR3 sequences, roughly a third of them seen just once. What was sequenced was naive CD8+ T cells from blood, with Jurkat cell RNA spiked in. These receptors were taken from a human donor in good health. Some libraries in this study had Jurkat cell RNA spiked in. CDR3s include the opening cysteine and the closing phenylalanine or tryptophan. D genes are given only for firm matches. Clone size is not always given. Where it is, it says once, few, many or a class for expanded clones.

V gene: TRBV7-2
clone size: medium-sized
J gene: TRBJ2-3
D gene: NA
CDR3 DNA: TGTGCCAGCAGCCTAGTCCCCATAGCGGAAACAGATACGCAGTATTTT
CDR3 protein: CASSLVPIAETDTQYF

V gene: TRBV4-1
clone size: medium-sized
J gene: TRBJ2-1
D gene: NA
CDR3 DNA: TGCGCCAGCAGCCAAGTTGCGGACTATTACAATGAGCAGTTCTTC
CDR3 protein: CASSQVADYYNEQFF

V gene: TRBV7-9
clone size: NA
J gene: TRBJ2-3
D gene: TRBD2
CDR3 DNA: TGTGCCAGCAGGGGACTAGCGGGAGGTCGAAGCACAGATACGCAGTATTTT
CDR3 protein: CASRGLAGGRSTDTQYF

V gene: TRBV9
clone size: NA
J gene: TRBJ2-3
D gene: NA
CDR3 DNA: TGTGCCAGCAGCGTGAATAGGGACACCTCTAGCTCAGATACGCAGTATTTT
CDR3 protein: CASSVNRDTSSSDTQYF

V gene: TRBV19
clone size: medium-sized
J gene: TRBJ1-5
D gene: TRBD1
CDR3 DNA: TGTGCCAGTAGGCTGACAGGGTATCAGCCCCAGCATTTT
CDR3 protein: CASRLTGYQPQHF

V gene: TRBV3-1
clone size: NA
J gene: TRBJ2-7
D gene: TRBD1
CDR3 DNA: TGTGCCAGCAGCCAAGATGCGAGGACAGGGCACACCTACGAGCAGTACTTC
CDR3 protein: CASSQDARTGHTYEQYF

V gene: TRBV28
clone size: medium-sized
J gene: TRBJ2-7
D gene: NA
CDR3 DNA: TGTGCCAGCGGCCCGGGGGAGCAGTACTTC
CDR3 protein: CASGPGEQYF

V gene: TRBV3-2
clone size: few
J gene: TRBJ2-4
D gene: NA
CDR3 DNA: TGTGCCAGCAGCCAGGTAACAGGCAGCCTAGCCAAAAACATTCAGTACTTC
CDR3 protein: CASSQVTGSLAKNIQYF

V gene: TRBV6-5
clone size: few
J gene: TRBJ2-5
D gene: TRBD2
CDR3 DNA: TGTGCCAGCAGTGCCGGACTAGCGGGAGAAGAGACCCAGTACTTC
CDR3 protein: CASSAGLAGEETQYF

V gene: TRBV6-2/TRBV6-3
clone size: medium-sized
J gene: TRBJ2-5
D gene: TRBD2
CDR3 DNA: TGTGCCAGCGCGACTAGCGACCAAGAGACCCAGTACTTC
CDR3 protein: CASATSDQETQYF

V gene: TRBV4-2
clone size: NA
J gene: TRBJ2-7
D gene: NA
CDR3 DNA: TGTGCCAGCAGCCAAGCATCGGGGACCTACGAGCAGTACTTC
CDR3 protein: CASSQASGTYEQYF

V gene: TRBV11-2
clone size: NA
J gene: TRBJ2-2
D gene: TRBD1
CDR3 DNA: TGTGCCAGCAGCTTAGAGGTCCAGGGGGCGGCCGGGGAGCTGTTTTTT
CDR3 protein: CASSLEVQGAAGELFF

V gene: TRBV7-3
clone size: NA
J gene: TRBJ2-6
D gene: TRBD1
CDR3 DNA: TGTGCCAGCAGCTTAGACAGGGGTTCGTTCTCTGGGGCCAACGTCCTGACTTTC
CDR3 protein: CASSLDRGSFSGANVLTF

V gene: TRBV28
clone size: NA
J gene: TRBJ2-7
D gene: NA
CDR3 DNA: TGTGCCAGCAGTTGGGACTCCGGGACATGGTCCTACGAGCAGTACTTC
CDR3 protein: CASSWDSGTWSYEQYF

V gene: TRBV6-2/TRBV6-3
clone size: NA
J gene: TRBJ2-3
D gene: NA
CDR3 DNA: TGTGCCAGCAGTTACTCACAGTTGCTCGGAGATACGCAGTATTTT
CDR3 protein: CASSYSQLLGDTQYF

V gene: TRBV7-8
clone size: few
J gene: TRBJ2-1
D gene: TRBD2
CDR3 DNA: TGTGCCAGCACCTCCCTAGCGGGAGGCAATGAGCAGTTCTTC
CDR3 protein: CASTSLAGGNEQFF

V gene: TRBV2
clone size: NA
J gene: TRBJ2-1
D gene: NA
CDR3 DNA: TGTGCCGGGAGCCAAAGCTCCTACAATGAGCAGTTCTTC
CDR3 protein: CAGSQSSYNEQFF